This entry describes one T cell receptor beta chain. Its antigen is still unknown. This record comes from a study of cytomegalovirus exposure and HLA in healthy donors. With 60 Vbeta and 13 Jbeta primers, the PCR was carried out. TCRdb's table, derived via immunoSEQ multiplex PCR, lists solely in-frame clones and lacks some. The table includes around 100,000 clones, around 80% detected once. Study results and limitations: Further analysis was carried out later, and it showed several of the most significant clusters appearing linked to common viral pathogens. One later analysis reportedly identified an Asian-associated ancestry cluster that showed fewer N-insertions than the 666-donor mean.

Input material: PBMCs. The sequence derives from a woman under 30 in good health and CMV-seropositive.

The CDR3 region has the DNA TGTGCCAGCAGTTCAGACAGGTCCAAGCAGTTCTTC. This codes for CASSSDRSKQFF. The rearrangement uses TRBV27 and TRBJ2-1, with a tentative D call TRBD1 (6 bases). Trimming left V 4 bases short and J 11 bases short, with 12 bases between. The germline CDR1 and CDR2 sequences are MNHEY and SMNVEV (reference sequence). The CDR3 runs to 12 residues.